Following are 23 T cell receptor beta chains from one sample sequenced in a study of shared clonotypes between healthy human individuals. The repertoire was sequenced with immunoSEQ multiplex PCR; TCRdb's copy has only in-frame clones and lacks some. The table shows some 1.1 million clones, with about 80% occurring only once. The sample was memory CD4+ T cells from PBMCs. Subset of the sample: CD45RA-negative fraction. The receptors shown here come from a man younger than 35 in good health. Some clones in this sample may be carry-over from other donors' samples.

The chain carries TRBV4-3 and TRBJ1-5; D is ambiguous. The CDR3 contains 13 residues. V was cut by 0 bases and J by 7 bases, with 7 bases left in between. In germline, CDR1 is LGHNA, CDR2 YSLEER. CDR3 bases: TGCGCCAGCAGCCAAGATCTAGCCCAGCCCCAGCATTTT. Amino acid sequence: CASSQDLAQPQHF.

To note about this clone: Other DNA sequences from this sample encode an identical CDR3 as well. The V gene is TRBV2, the J gene TRBJ2-5; D gene unclear. Trimming removed 8 bases from V and 5 bases from J, with 9 bases in between. The CDR3 sequence is 11 residues long. Germline V gene lookup returns CDR1 SNHLY and CDR2 FYNNEI. CDR3 coding DNA: TGTGCCAGCTCTCCGGGTGAGACCCAGTACTTC. This translates into CASSPGETQYF.

This sequence joins TRBV2 and TRBJ1-4, with D unclear. CDR1 is SNHLY and CDR2 is FYNNEI in the germline V gene. CDR3 length: 15 residues. V lost 0 bases to trimming and J lost 0 bases, with 5 bases between them. The CDR3: CASSEAAATNEKLFF. The CDR3 DNA follows: TGTGCCAGCAGTGAAGCGGCAGCAACTAATGAAAAACTGTTTTTT.

This chain uses TRBV7-6 with TRBJ2-7; maybe TRBD1 (5 bases). Per germline, CDR1 SGHVS and CDR2 FNYEAQ. The CDR3 has 12 residues. The V gene lost 4 bases and the J gene lost 6 bases, with 10 bases spanning the gap. The CDR3 spells CASSSQGGEQYF. The CDR3, as DNA: TGTGCCAGCAGCTCGCAGGGCGGCGAGCAGTACTTC.

The rearrangement links TRBV5-1 to TRBJ2-2; D might be TRBD1 (5 bases). The V gene lost 2 bases and the J gene lost 5 bases, with 16 bases spanning the gap. Germline CDR1 is SGHRS and CDR2 is YFSETQ. This CDR3 contains 16 residues. The CDR3 region is CASSLGVLAGTGELFF. Here the CDR3 DNA reads TGCGCCAGCAGCTTAGGGGTTCTCGCTGGGACCGGGGAGCTGTTTTTT.

Notes on this clone: The sample has other DNA sequences that encode this CDR3 too. This chain links TRBV2 with TRBJ1-1, with no clear D. This CDR3 has 13 residues. Germline CDR1 reads SNHLY; CDR2 reads FYNNEI. V lost 7 bases, J lost 11 bases, and 20 bases lay in between. The CDR3 nucleotides are TGTGCCAGCACTGATAGTCCAGGCCCTTTGGCTTTCTTT. Translated, it gives CASTDSPGPLAFF. Combining the CDR3 with reference TRBV2 and TRBJ1-1 gives the whole variable domain EPEVTQTPSHQVTQMGQEVILRCVPISNHLYFYWYRQILGQKVEFLVSFYNNEISEKSEIFDDQFSVERPDGSNFTLKIRSTKLEDSAMYFCASTDSPGPLAFFGQGTRLTVV.

The rearrangement joins TRBV30 to TRBJ1-6, with TRBD1 as a possible D gene (5 bases). The CDR3 totals 12 residues. Looked up from germline, CDR1 is GTSNPN and CDR2 is SVGIG (reference sequence). V was trimmed by 0 bases and J by 13 bases, leaving 10 bases between them. The CDR3 loop reads CAWSVRGEPLHF. In DNA, the CDR3 is TGTGCCTGGAGTGTACGAGGGGAGCCCCTCCACTTT.

This sequence joins TRBV18 and TRBJ1-5; TRBD1 aligns across 10 bases. CDR3 length: 17 amino acids. In germline, CDR1 is KGHSH, CDR2 LQKENI. V trimming: 3 bases; J trimming: 4 bases; junction bases outside the gene matches: 9. The CDR3 spells CASSPNSPGQGNQPQHF. In DNA, the CDR3 is TGTGCCAGCTCACCGAATAGTCCGGGACAGGGGAATCAGCCCCAGCATTTT.

The chain is built from TRBV19 and TRBJ1-5; the match to TRBD1 covers 8 bases. This CDR3 is 16 amino acids long. The germline gives CDR1 LNHDA, CDR2 SQIVND (reference sequence). Trimming at V came to 10 bases and at J to 2 bases, leaving 13 bases not matched to a gene. The CDR3 region is CATSDRGISGNQPQHF. The CDR3 DNA reads as TGTGCCACCAGTGACAGGGGAATTTCGGGCAATCAGCCCCAGCATTTT.

V and J are TRBV7-2 and TRBJ2-1; unclear D gene. CDR3 length equals 12 residues. V was pared by 0 bases and J by 10 bases, with 7 bases between. Germline CDR1 and CDR2: SGHTA and FQGNSA. For the CDR3, the DNA is TGTGCCAGCAGCTTAGCGTTGACAGAGCAGTTCTTC. This encodes CASSLALTEQFF.

This chain links TRBV25-1 with TRBJ1-5; 12 bases match TRBD1. The CDR3 covers 14 residues. The ends lost 8 bases at V and 6 bases at J; junction bases unmatched: 5. The V gene's germline CDR1 is MGHDK and CDR2 SYGVNS. CDR3: CASRDRGHGQPQHF. The CDR3 DNA reads as TGTGCCAGCCGGGACAGGGGGCATGGTCAGCCCCAGCATTTT.

The chain carries TRBV2 and TRBJ1-2; D is uncertain. The germline gives CDR1 SNHLY, CDR2 FYNNEI. The CDR3 runs 15 residues. V was pared by 2 bases and J by 5 bases, with 15 bases between. Here the CDR3 reads CASSELGRQRYGYTF. The CDR3 nucleotides are TGTGCCAGCAGTGAACTGGGCCGTCAGAGGTATGGCTACACCTTC.

The chain uses TRBV6-1 and TRBJ1-1, with unresolved D. The CDR3 is 13 residues long. V lost 4 bases and J lost 8, with 14 bases in between. Germline V gene data show CDR1 as MNHNS and CDR2 as SASEGT. The CDR3 protein is CASSAGGGTEAFF. The CDR3 bases are TGTGCCAGCAGTGCGGGAGGAGGCACCGAAGCTTTCTTT.

For this clone: Other DNA sequences in the same sample also yield this CDR3. This sequence joins TRBV20-1 and TRBJ1-3; the D is unclear. V was pared by 6 bases and J by 0 bases, with 3 bases between. The CDR3 spans 11 residues. The germline CDR1 and CDR2 sequences are DFQATT and SNEGSKA (reference sequence). The CDR3 region has the DNA TGCAGTGCGAGCTCTGGAAACACCATATATTTT. It specifies CSASSGNTIYF.

The V call is TRBV5-1, the J call TRBJ1-2; D perhaps matches TRBD1 (6 bases). The CDR3 runs 14 residues. The V gene lost 5 bases and the J gene lost 8 bases, with 19 bases spanning the gap. CDR1 is SGHRS and CDR2 is YFSETQ in the germline V gene. CDR3 DNA: TGCGCCAGCAGACCCGGACAGCTCTTCGGGGGCTACACCTTC. Translating gives CASRPGQLFGGYTF.

This clone came up a few times. The V and J genes are TRBV19 and TRBJ1-2, with D perhaps matching TRBD1 (6 bases). Germline V lookup: CDR1 LNHDA, CDR2 SQIVND (reference sequence). V lost 5 bases, J lost 4 bases, and 11 bases lay in between. CDR3 length: 13 amino acids. CDR3 in DNA: TGTGCCAGTAGTTACCGGGACACCTATGGCTACACCTTC. Residues: CASSYRDTYGYTF.

V is TRBV7-9 and J is TRBJ2-1; 11 bases align to TRBD1. Germline lookup yields CDR1 SEHNR and CDR2 FQNEAQ (reference sequence). CDR3 length: 12 residues. V lost 1 base and J lost 15; bases outside the gene matches: 2. The CDR3 coding sequence is TGTGCCAGCAGCTTAGGGGACAGGGGGTTGTTCTTC. Its translation: CASSLGDRGLFF.

This clone was recorded once. CDR3 sequence (DNA): TGTGCCAGCAGTTACGCACAGGGGGCAAATCAGCCCCAGCATTTT. This encodes CASSYAQGANQPQHF. The V call is TRBV6-6, the J call TRBJ1-5; 9 nucleotides match TRBD1. V shed 2 bases, J shed 4 bases, and the junction held 3 bases outside the gene matches. This CDR3 has 15 residues. Germline-derived CDR1 and CDR2 are MNHNY and SVGAGI (reference sequence).

V gene TRBV19 combines with J gene TRBJ1-3; weak D call: TRBD1 (6 bases). V was shortened by 10 bases and J by 3 bases, with 16 bases between the two germline ends. CDR1 and CDR2 (germline): LNHDA, SQIVND (reference sequence). CDR3 length: 14 amino acids. This CDR3 reads CATTRTASGNTIYF. The CDR3 nucleotides are TGTGCCACCACTAGGACAGCGAGTGGAAACACCATATATTTT.

The sample holds a few counts of this clone. The CDR3 protein is CASSIGGLALVPATQYF. The CDR3 DNA is TGTGCCAGTAGTATAGGGGGACTAGCGCTAGTCCCAGCCACGCAGTATTTT. The V gene is TRBV19, the J gene TRBJ2-3; TRBD2 matches 10 bases. Losses at the gene ends were 1 base for V and 9 bases for J; bases not matched to a gene: 13. The germline gives CDR1 LNHDA, CDR2 SQIVND (reference sequence). This CDR3 comprises 17 residues. The entire variable domain, with the rest obtained from reference TRBV19 and TRBJ2-3, is as follows: DGGITQSPKYLFRKEGQNVTLSCEQNLNHDAMYWYRQDPGQGLRLIYYSQIVNDFQKGDIAEGYSVSREKKESFPLTVTSAQKNPTAFYLCASSIGGLALVPATQYFGPGTRLTVL.

The chain combines TRBV28 with TRBJ1-3; D is ambiguous. Trimming took off 5 bases at V and 0 bases at J, with 14 bases between the two ends. The CDR3 totals 16 residues. Germline CDR1 is MDHEN and CDR2 is SYDVKM. Written as DNA, the CDR3 is TGTGCCAGCAGTCCGGCGGACGGGTTCTCTGGAAACACCATATATTTT. Protein product: CASSPADGFSGNTIYF.

V gene TRBV30 combines with J gene TRBJ2-1, with a tentative D call TRBD2 (5 bases). The CDR3 has 15 residues. Trimming cost V 0 bases and J 8 bases, with 17 bases left between them. Germline V lookup: CDR1 GTSNPN, CDR2 SVGIG (reference sequence). DNA for the CDR3: TGTGCCTGGAGTGTTCAACTAGGAGGCTTCGATGAGCAGTTCTTC. Protein product: CAWSVQLGGFDEQFF.

The chain is built from TRBV6-1 and TRBJ1-1; a possible D gene is TRBD1 (5 bases). V was pared by 4 bases and J by 4 bases, with 16 bases between. Germline V gene data show CDR1 as MNHNS and CDR2 as SASEGT. This CDR3 is 15 amino acids long. CDR3 DNA: TGTGCCAGCAGTGGAGGTCGCCAGGGCAGCACTGAAGCTTTCTTT. This gives the protein CASSGGRQGSTEAFF.